A single sample gave rise to the 25 T cell receptor beta chains below, sequenced in a study of T cell responses to AZD1222 COVID-19 vaccine. TCRdb's table, derived via immunoSEQ multiplex PCR, lists solely in-frame clones and lacks some. Among about 160,000 clones, 90% were seen once, and the ten largest hold approximately 1.4%. The sample here was peripheral blood, taken on day 0 of AZD1222 vaccination. All receptors derive from an adult in good health.

This chain connects TRBV2 to TRBJ1-2; D not resolved. Trimming cost V 2 bases and J 2 bases, with 9 bases left between them. The CDR3 is made up of 14 amino acids. Germline V gene lookup returns CDR1 SNHLY and CDR2 FYNNEI. CDR3 loop: CASSELTGNYGYTF. CDR3 sequence (DNA): TGTGCCAGCAGTGAACTTACGGGGAACTATGGCTACACCTTC.

The rearrangement uses TRBV6-5 and TRBJ2-4; the D gene is possibly TRBD2 (5 bases). Trimming pared 5 bases from V and 9 bases from J, leaving 14 bases between. Germline V gene lookup returns CDR1 MNHEY and CDR2 SVGAGI. The CDR3 covers 13 residues. The chain's CDR3 is CASSRPGKGIQYF. CDR3 in DNA: TGTGCCAGCAGTCGGCCGGGAAAGGGCATTCAGTACTTC.

This clone was seen once. This chain connects TRBV15 to TRBJ2-7, with TRBD2 matching over 11 bases. Germline V CDR1 and CDR2: LNHNV, YYDKDF (reference sequence). CDR3 length: 15 residues. V gave up 3 bases and J gave up 4 bases; unmatched junction bases: 5. CDR3 sequence reads: CATSRGTSGSYEQYF. CDR3 nucleotides: TGTGCCACCAGCAGGGGGACTAGCGGTTCATACGAGCAGTACTTC.

The chain is built from TRBV27 and TRBJ1-5; D gene unclear. CDR1 and CDR2 (germline): MNHEY, SMNVEV (reference sequence). This CDR3 contains 14 residues. Trimming shortened V by 2 bases and J by 1 base, and 6 bases separated the two germline ends. The CDR3 loop reads CASSLERSNQPQHF. CDR3 bases: TGTGCCAGCAGTTTAGAGCGGAGCAATCAGCCCCAGCATTTT.

The chain combines TRBV30 with TRBJ1-4; D might be TRBD1 (5 bases). V lost 2 bases and J lost 6, with 13 bases in between. The CDR3 sequence is 14 residues long. Germline assignment: CDR1 GTSNPN and CDR2 SVGIG (reference sequence). CDR3 sequence: CAWSFTGGDEKLFF. CDR3 sequence (DNA): TGTGCCTGGAGTTTTACAGGAGGGGATGAAAAACTGTTTTTT.

About this clone itself: Other DNA sequences from this sample encode an identical CDR3 as well. The chain has TRBV5-1 and TRBJ1-6; D might be TRBD1 (6 bases). Germline CDR1 reads SGHRS; CDR2 reads YFSETQ. This CDR3 spans 14 amino acids. The V gene lost 3 bases and the J gene lost 7 bases, with 11 bases spanning the gap. The CDR3 DNA reads as TGCGCCAGCAGCTCTGGGCAGGGGAATTCACCCCTCCACTTT. Amino acids: CASSSGQGNSPLHF.

The rearrangement uses TRBV7-3 and TRBJ2-1; 8 nucleotides line up with TRBD2. Germline lookup yields CDR1 SGHTA and CDR2 FQGTGA. V shed 5 bases, J shed 0 bases, and the junction held 6 bases outside the gene matches. This CDR3 is built from 16 residues. CDR3 coding DNA: TGTGCCAGCAGCGCTAGCGGGCTGAGCTCCTACAATGAGCAGTTCTTC. Encoded protein: CASSASGLSSYNEQFF.

The rearrangement links TRBV6-5 to TRBJ1-4, with D hard to call. Germline V CDR1 and CDR2: MNHEY, SVGAGI. Trimming pared 8 bases from V and 5 bases from J, leaving 12 bases between. The CDR3 has 13 residues. The CDR3 loop reads CASALTANEKLFF. The CDR3 coding sequence is TGTGCCAGCGCTTTGACGGCAAATGAAAAACTGTTTTTT.

The genes are TRBV10-1 and TRBJ2-5; D is unclear. Trimming shortened V by 5 bases and J by 1 base, and 8 bases separated the two germline ends. CDR1 is WNHNN, CDR2 SYGVQD, per germline (reference sequence). The CDR3 consists of 13 residues. The CDR3 sequence: CASSSEFQETQYF. The CDR3 nucleotides are TGCGCCAGCAGTTCTGAATTCCAAGAGACCCAGTACTTC.

The chain carries TRBV6-5 and TRBJ1-2, with D hard to call. This CDR3 comprises 13 residues. Trimming pared 5 bases from V and 1 base from J, leaving 8 bases between. Germline assignment: CDR1 MNHEY and CDR2 SVGAGI. The CDR3 bases are TGTGCCAGCAGTACTGGACTTAACTATGGCTACACCTTC. It encodes CASSTGLNYGYTF.

The chain links TRBV4-1 to TRBJ1-6; unclear D gene. V dropped 0 bases and J dropped 8 bases, with 11 bases sitting between them. CDR1 is MGHRA, CDR2 YSYEKL, per germline. The CDR3 spans 15 residues. This CDR3 reads CASSQDLGEYSPLHF. The CDR3 DNA reads as TGCGCCAGCAGCCAAGACCTAGGAGAGTATTCACCCCTCCACTTT.

DNA for the CDR3: TGTGCCAGCTCACCTGGATCTGGAAACACCATATATTTT. Encoded protein: CASSPGSGNTIYF. This chain uses TRBV18 with TRBJ1-3; unclear D gene. Deletions cut 3 bases from V and 1 base from J, with 4 bases between. The CDR3 has 13 residues. Looked up from germline, CDR1 is KGHSH and CDR2 is LQKENI.

This clone was counted between two and nine times. The J gene is TRBJ2-5, the V gene TRBV3-1 (or the pseudogene TRBV3-2); D possibly corresponds to TRBD2 (5 bases). This CDR3 region has 15 residues. In germline, CDR1 is LGHDT, CDR2 YNNKEL (reference sequence). V lost 6 bases and J lost 3, with 17 bases in between. DNA for the CDR3: TGTGCCAGCAGTCAAACTAGTGTCGGGAAAGAGACCCAGTACTTC. Its protein is CASSQTSVGKETQYF.

This clone was recorded once. The chain has TRBV6-5 and TRBJ1-1, with 8 bases identical to TRBD1. The J segment lost 0 bases and the V segment lost 6 bases, leaving 6 bases of the junction unmatched. Germline-derived CDR1 and CDR2 are MNHEY and SVGAGI. The CDR3 is made up of 15 amino acids. CDR3 bases: TGTGCCAGCAGACCTCAGGGGGCTGTGAACACTGAAGCTTTCTTT. Translated, it gives CASRPQGAVNTEAFF.

This chain connects TRBV3-1 (or the pseudogene TRBV3-2) to TRBJ1-5, with TRBD1 matching over 7 bases. Germline CDR1 is LGHDT and CDR2 is YNNKEL (reference sequence). V was pared by 1 base and J by 2 bases, with 8 bases of the junction left unmatched. The CDR3 has 17 amino acids. CDR3 nucleotide sequence: TGTGCCAGCAGCCAAGGTCGGACAGGAGGAGGCAATCAGCCCCAGCATTTT. This sequence encodes CASSQGRTGGGNQPQHF.

This sequence joins TRBV6-5 and TRBJ2-7; the match to TRBD1 covers 12 bases. Germline CDR1 is MNHEY and CDR2 is SVGAGI. With V trimmed by 4 bases and J by 4 bases, 5 bases remained unmatched. The CDR3 consists of 15 residues. The CDR3: CASSFGTGGFYEQYF. DNA of the CDR3: TGTGCCAGCAGTTTCGGGACAGGGGGCTTTTACGAGCAGTACTTC.

A single count supports this clone. The rearrangement links TRBV28 to TRBJ1-5, with 8 bases matching TRBD1. Unmatched junction bases numbered 6, after V lost 4 bases and J lost 1 base. The CDR3 spans 16 residues. Germline V gene data show CDR1 as MDHEN and CDR2 as SYDVKM. CDR3 DNA: TGTGCCAGCAGTTCTCTGGACAGGGCGAGCAATCAGCCCCAGCATTTT. Protein sequence: CASSSLDRASNQPQHF.

The chain is built from TRBV6-5 and TRBJ1-1; D unclear. The CDR3 has 13 amino acids. Trimming removed 6 bases at V and 3 bases at J, with 11 bases between. Germline V CDR1 and CDR2: MNHEY, SVGAGI. The CDR3, as DNA: TGTGCCAGCAGAGCGGAACGGCACACTGAAGCTTTCTTT. It is translated as CASRAERHTEAFF.

The rearrangement links TRBV6-2 or TRBV6-3 to TRBJ2-1; a possible D gene is TRBD1 (5 bases). Trimming shortened V by 2 bases and J by 8 bases, and 13 bases separated the two germline ends. The CDR3 is 14 amino acids. Per germline, CDR1 MNHEY and CDR2 SVGEGT. The CDR3: CASSYAGLQDEQFF. CDR3 bases: TGTGCCAGCAGTTACGCCGGCCTACAGGATGAGCAGTTCTTC.

The V and J genes are TRBV6-5 and TRBJ1-1; D perhaps matches TRBD1 (5 bases). The CDR3 loop spans 12 amino acids. The germline V gene has CDR1 MNHEY and CDR2 SVGAGI. Trimming took 6 bases from V and 7 from J, leaving 12 bases between them. The CDR3 DNA reads as TGTGCCAGCAGGAACGCGGGGGGTGAAGCTTTCTTT. Translating gives CASRNAGGEAFF.

The chain links TRBV5-8 to TRBJ1-5; 8 bases line up with TRBD1. V shed 0 bases, J shed 5 bases, and the junction held 4 bases outside the gene matches. This CDR3 has 15 residues. Germline CDR1 and CDR2: SGHTS and YDEGEE. As DNA, the CDR3 is TGTGCCAGCAGCTTGGACAGGGGGATTGATCAGCCCCAGCATTTT. It yields the protein CASSLDRGIDQPQHF. Together with reference TRBV5-8 and TRBJ1-5, the CDR3 gives the full variable domain: EAGVTQSPTHLIKTRGQQATLRCSPISGHTSVYWYQQALGLGLQFLLWYDEGEERNRGNFPPRFSGRQFPNYSSELNVNALELEDSALYLCASSLDRGIDQPQHFGDGTRLSIL.

The chain uses TRBV11-3 and TRBJ1-2, with 10 bases identical to TRBD1. V shed 1 base, J shed 3 bases, and the junction held 2 bases outside the gene matches. Per germline, CDR1 SGHNT and CDR2 YENEEA. This CDR3 region has 15 residues. The CDR3 region is CASSLGQGADYGYTF. The CDR3, as DNA: TGTGCCAGCAGCTTAGGACAGGGGGCAGACTATGGCTACACCTTC.

This clone was observed a single time. The rearrangement links TRBV29-1 to TRBJ2-7, with TRBD1 identical over 7 bases. Germline V gives CDR1 SQVTM, CDR2 ANQGSEA. V lost 8 bases to trimming and J lost 1 base; unmatched junction nucleotides: 8. This CDR3 region has 13 residues. The CDR3 here is CSTTGTDSYEQYF. CDR3 DNA sequence: TGCAGCACGACCGGGACAGATTCCTACGAGCAGTACTTC.

V gene TRBV19 combines with J gene TRBJ1-5; D not resolved. There are 14 residues in the CDR3. The V gene lost 4 bases and the J gene lost 4 bases, with 11 bases spanning the gap. CDR1 and CDR2 (germline): LNHDA, SQIVND (reference sequence). CDR3 amino acids: CASSTRTENQPQHF. The CDR3 coding sequence is TGTGCCAGTAGTACTCGGACGGAAAATCAGCCCCAGCATTTT.

V and J are TRBV4-3 and TRBJ1-1; D might be TRBD1 (5 bases). The CDR3 sequence is 16 residues long. Trimming removed 0 bases from V and 3 bases from J, with 14 bases in between. CDR1 and CDR2 (germline): LGHNA, YSLEER. CDR3 DNA: TGCGCCAGCAGCCAAGATGTCGGGGCCGGGGACACTGAAGCTTTCTTT. Residues: CASSQDVGAGDTEAFF.